This TCR beta chain originates from a study of control samples from healthy donors and cancer patients. The table came from immunoSEQ multiplex PCR; TCRdb's copy has only in-frame clones and leaves some out. The data show approximately 69,000 clones, roughly nine tenths seen once. V dropped 2 bases and J dropped 8 bases, with 13 bases sitting between them. The V gene's germline CDR1 is MNHNS and CDR2 SASEGT. This CDR3 comprises 14 residues. The clonotype originates from a man aged 55-75 years with colorectal cancer. The source material was PBMCs. The chain uses TRBV6-1 and TRBJ1-5; no reliable D call. CDR3 sequence (DNA): TGTGCCAGCAGTGAATGGAGCCTGATGAAGCCCCAGCATTTT. It codes for CASSEWSLMKPQHF.